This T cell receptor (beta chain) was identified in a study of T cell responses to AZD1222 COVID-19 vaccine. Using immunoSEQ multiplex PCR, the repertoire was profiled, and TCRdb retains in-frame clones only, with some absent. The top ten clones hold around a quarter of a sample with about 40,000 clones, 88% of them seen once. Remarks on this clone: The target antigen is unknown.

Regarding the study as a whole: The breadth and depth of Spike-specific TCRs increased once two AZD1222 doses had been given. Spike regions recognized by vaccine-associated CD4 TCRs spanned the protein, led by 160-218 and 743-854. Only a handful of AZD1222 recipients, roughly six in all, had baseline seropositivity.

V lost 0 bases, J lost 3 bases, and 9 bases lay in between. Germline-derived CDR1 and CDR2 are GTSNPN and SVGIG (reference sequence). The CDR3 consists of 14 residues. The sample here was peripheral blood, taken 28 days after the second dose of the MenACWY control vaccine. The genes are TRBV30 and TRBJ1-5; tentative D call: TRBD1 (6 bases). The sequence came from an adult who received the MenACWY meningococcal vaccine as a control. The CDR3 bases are TGTGCCTGGAGTGTACAGGGCTCCAATCAGCCCCAGCATTTT. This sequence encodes CAWSVQGSNQPQHF.